Listed below are T cell receptor beta chains from one sample, sequenced in a study of blood T cell repertoires in COVID-19. Generated by immunoSEQ multiplex PCR, the TCRdb table keeps only in-frame clones and is missing some. Counted here are under 80,000 clones, around 80% occurring once; the ten biggest clones make up 11%. Sample: peripheral blood. Receptor source: a man aged 50-59 years with acute or convalescent COVID-19. Each CDR3 is given with its conserved first and last residue. A D gene is named only where the DNA matches it firmly. Not all rows give a size; the values are once, few, many and, for expanded clones, a class.

j_gene | abundance | d_gene | v_gene | CDR3nt | CDR3aa
TRBJ2-7 | NA | TRBD1 | TRBV18 | TGTGCCAGCTCACCAACCACCGGGACAGGATCCTACGAGCAGTACTTC | CASSPTTGTGSYEQYF
TRBJ1-1 | NA | NA | TRBV7-2 | TGTGCCAGCAGAATTGGCCCGAACACTGAAGCTTTCTTT | CASRIGPNTEAFF
TRBJ2-3 | NA | NA | TRBV5-1 | TGCGCCAGCCGTGATACTGCGGGTGTGGATACGCAGTATTTT | CASRDTAGVDTQYF
TRBJ2-7 | NA | NA | TRBV25-1 | TGTGCCAGCAGTGAATATGTAGGAGGCTACGAGCAGTACTTC | CASSEYVGGYEQYF
TRBJ1-3 | NA | NA | TRBV28 | TGTGCCAGTTCAATTGGAAACACCATATATTTT | CASSIGNTIYF
TRBJ2-2 | NA | NA | TRBV30 | TGTGCCTGGAGAGTGGAACAGGGCATAAACGGGGAGCTGTTTTTT | CAWRVEQGINGELFF
TRBJ2-7 | NA | TRBD2 | TRBV2 | TGTGCCAGCAGTCCGACTAGCGGGAGGGACCCCGAGCAGTACTTC | CASSPTSGRDPEQYF
TRBJ2-5 | NA | TRBD2 | TRBV7-2 | TGTGCCAGCACCTGGACTAGCGGGGTGATCCAAGAGACCCAGTACTTC | CASTWTSGVIQETQYF
TRBJ2-7 | NA | TRBD2 | TRBV4-2 | TGTGCCAGCAGCCAAGAGTTAGCGGGGGCCTACGAGCAGTACTTC | CASSQELAGAYEQYF
TRBJ2-4 | NA | NA | TRBV6-5 | TGTGCCAGCAGGGAGGGACAGCAAGCCAAAAACATTCAGTACTTC | CASREGQQAKNIQYF
TRBJ2-1 | NA | TRBD2 | TRBV7-9 | TGTGCCAGCAGCTTTACCGGGACTAGCGGCCTATCGGAGCAGTTCTTC | CASSFTGTSGLSEQFF
TRBJ1-2 | NA | TRBD1 | TRBV5-6 | TGTGCCAGCAGCGTGGGCTCTACAGGGGATTATGGCTACACCTTC | CASSVGSTGDYGYTF
TRBJ1-6 | NA | NA | TRBV14 | TGTGCCAGCAGCCAAGCTGGGTATAGCTCACCCCTCCACTTT | CASSQAGYSSPLHF
TRBJ1-2 | NA | TRBD1 | TRBV4-3 | TGCGCCAGCAGCCCAGGGGGCGACTATGGCTACACCTTC | CASSPGGDYGYTF
TRBJ2-3 | NA | NA | TRBV10-3 | TGTGCCATCAGTGAACTGAACACAGATACGCAGTATTTT | CAISELNTDTQYF
TRBJ1-5 | NA | TRBD1 | TRBV5-1 | TGCGCCAGCAGCCAAGGGACAGCAAATCAGCCCCAGCATTTT | CASSQGTANQPQHF
TRBJ2-3 | NA | NA | TRBV30 | TGTGCCTGGAGGTCCAGGGGGGCCGACACAGATACGCAGTATTTT | CAWRSRGADTDTQYF
TRBJ1-2 | few | NA | TRBV19 | TGTGCCAGTAGTATCCCGGCAGGGAACTATGGCTACACCTTC | CASSIPAGNYGYTF
TRBJ2-1 | NA | NA | TRBV6-2/TRBV6-3 | TGTGCCAGCAGTTGGGGAGGGGGGAGGCCCTACAATGAGCAGTTCTTC | CASSWGGGRPYNEQFF
TRBJ1-5 | NA | NA | TRBV7-2 | TGTGCCAGCAGCTTCACAGGAACTTTCAATCAGCCCCAGCATTTT | CASSFTGTFNQPQHF
TRBJ2-1 | NA | TRBD2 | TRBV19 | TGTGCCAGTAGTATAGGCCCCCTTGGCGGGAGGGCCGCAGATGAGCAGTTCTTC | CASSIGPLGGRAADEQFF
TRBJ1-2 | NA | NA | TRBV27 | TGTGCCAGCAGTCCCAGGGTTGGTGGCTACACCTTC | CASSPRVGGYTF
TRBJ2-5 | NA | TRBD2 | TRBV24-1 | TGTGCCACCAGTGATGCGGGAGGAGAGGAGACCCAGTACTTC | CATSDAGGEETQYF
TRBJ1-4 | NA | NA | TRBV28 | TGTGCCAGCATCCCACGGGGGGCCAGAGAAAAACTGTTTTTT | CASIPRGAREKLFF
TRBJ2-1 | NA | NA | TRBV7-8 | TGTGCCAGCAGCTCCCTATGGGCCGCTTCGGATGAGCAGTTCTTC | CASSSLWAASDEQFF
TRBJ2-7 | NA | NA | TRBV6-5 | TGTGCCCGTTTGAGAGCGCAATACGAGCAGTACTTC | CARLRAQYEQYF
TRBJ1-1 | NA | NA | TRBV18 | TGTGCCAGCTCACCTGACGGAGAGAACACTGAAGCTTTCTTT | CASSPDGENTEAFF
TRBJ2-7 | NA | TRBD1 | TRBV7-3 | TGTGCCAGCAGCCCGCACGGACAGGGCTACGAGCAGTACTTC | CASSPHGQGYEQYF
TRBJ2-3 | few | NA | TRBV4-3 | TGCGCCAGCAGCCAAGGGTGGGAGGATACGCAGTATTTT | CASSQGWEDTQYF
TRBJ1-5 | few | TRBD1 | TRBV15 | TGTGCCACCAGCAGGACGACAGGGGAAATGAGCAATCAGCCCCAGCATTTT | CATSRTTGEMSNQPQHF
TRBJ2-5 | NA | TRBD2 | TRBV7-3 | TGTGCCAGCAGCCCGACTAGCGGGGGACGAGAGACCCAGTACTTC | CASSPTSGGRETQYF
TRBJ1-1 | NA | NA | TRBV19 | TGTGCCAGTAGTATAGGGGCGGGGTACACTGAAGCTTTCTTT | CASSIGAGYTEAFF
TRBJ2-1 | NA | NA | TRBV9 | TGTGCCAGCAGCCCTACGTTCCTAGGAGTCAATGAGCAGTTCTTC | CASSPTFLGVNEQFF
TRBJ2-7 | NA | TRBD1 | TRBV30 | TGTGCCTGGAACACGGGACAGATTTACGAGCAGTACTTC | CAWNTGQIYEQYF
TRBJ1-5 | many | NA | TRBV6-2/TRBV6-3 | TGTGCCAGCAGTATAAGGGGACTCCTCCAAGCACAGCCCCAGCATTTT | CASSIRGLLQAQPQHF
TRBJ2-4 | NA | NA | TRBV5-1 | TGCGCCAGCACGGAGGGATCAGGTCCGCCAAACATTCAGTACTTC | CASTEGSGPPNIQYF
TRBJ2-7 | few | TRBD1 | TRBV5-5 | TGTGCCAGCAGCCGACAGGGGGGGACCTACGAGCAGTACTTC | CASSRQGGTYEQYF
TRBJ1-5 | NA | NA | TRBV18 | TGTGCCAGCTCACGAGAGTCAGGGGTAGGACAGCCCCAGCATTTT | CASSRESGVGQPQHF
TRBJ2-2 | NA | NA | TRBV4-1 | TGCGCCAGCAGCCAACCCCTGAGAGGCCGGGGGGAGCTGTTTTTT | CASSQPLRGRGELFF
TRBJ1-5 | NA | NA | TRBV4-3 | TGCGCCAGCAGCCAAGATGGGGAGAGCAATCAGCCCCAGCATTTT | CASSQDGESNQPQHF
TRBJ1-2 | NA | TRBD1 | TRBV10-3 | TGTGCCATCAGTGAGTCGACCCGACAGGGGGCTGGCTACACCTTC | CAISESTRQGAGYTF
TRBJ1-5 | once | NA | TRBV21-1 | TGTGCCAGCAGACTCCGGGACAGAAGAAATCAGCCCCAGCATTTT | CASRLRDRRNQPQHF
TRBJ2-2 | NA | NA | TRBV21-1 | TGTGCCAGCAGCAAAGCTTTACAAACCGATAACACCGGGGAGCTGTTTTTT | CASSKALQTDNTGELFF
TRBJ1-2 | NA | TRBD1 | TRBV19 | TGTGCCAGTAGTATGGACAGGGGGACTAACTATGGCTACACCTTC | CASSMDRGTNYGYTF
TRBJ1-2 | NA | TRBD1 | TRBV27 | TGTGCCAGCACTGCGGGACAGGGGGGTGGCTACACCTTC | CASTAGQGGGYTF
TRBJ1-1 | few | NA | TRBV29-1 | TGCAGCTTTACAGGGCTTGGGAACACTGAAGCTTTCTTT | CSFTGLGNTEAFF
TRBJ2-5 | NA | NA | TRBV7-2 | TGTGCCAGCAGCTTAGCGAGAGGAAGCGGCCGACTCAGAGAGACCCAGTACTTC | CASSLARGSGRLRETQYF
TRBJ2-3 | NA | NA | TRBV20-1 | TGCAGTGCCACTATACCAAATACGCAGTATTTT | CSATIPNTQYF
TRBJ1-2 | NA | TRBD1 | TRBV5-1 | TGCGCCAGCAGCTTTGGAGGGGGCGCAGGTGGCTACACCTTC | CASSFGGGAGGYTF
TRBJ1-4 | few | NA | TRBV2 | TGTGCCAGCAGTCCCACGGCAACCGCCGGGGAAAAACTGTTTTTT | CASSPTATAGEKLFF
TRBJ2-1 | NA | TRBD2 | TRBV10-3 | TGTGCCATCACCCCCGGGAGGGAAGGGGGTGAGCAGTTCTTC | CAITPGREGGEQFF
TRBJ1-1 | NA | TRBD1 | TRBV28 | TGTGCCAGCAGCCGGGGACAGGGGCGGATCGGGGTGAACACTGAAGCTTTCTTT | CASSRGQGRIGVNTEAFF
TRBJ1-2 | NA | NA | TRBV7-9 | TGTGCCAGCAGCTTAGAGCTACGTGGCTACACCTTC | CASSLELRGYTF
TRBJ2-3 | NA | TRBD1 | TRBV7-2 | TGTGCCAGCAGCTTAGGGGGACAGGGCACAGATACGCAGTATTTT | CASSLGGQGTDTQYF